The subject of this entry is one T cell receptor beta chain. The data originate from a study of blood T cell repertoires in COVID-19. Across the study: Both acute and convalescent COVID-19 samples were obtained from the United States, Italy and Spain.

Profiling relied on immunoSEQ multiplex PCR, and the TCRdb table lists in-frame clones only, not all of them. The repertoire has tens of thousands of clones, roughly 75% of them found once; the top ten carry approximately 4%. In germline, CDR1 is LNHDA, CDR2 SQIVND (reference sequence). V was shortened by 4 bases and J by 0 bases, with 7 bases between the two germline ends. This CDR3 comprises 14 residues. Sequenced: peripheral blood. This clonotype was obtained from a woman aged 50 to 65 with acute or convalescent COVID-19. This chain connects TRBV19 to TRBJ2-1; no firm D call. CDR3 loop: CASSRVYSYNEQFF. The CDR3, as DNA: TGTGCCAGTAGTAGAGTCTACTCCTACAATGAGCAGTTCTTC.